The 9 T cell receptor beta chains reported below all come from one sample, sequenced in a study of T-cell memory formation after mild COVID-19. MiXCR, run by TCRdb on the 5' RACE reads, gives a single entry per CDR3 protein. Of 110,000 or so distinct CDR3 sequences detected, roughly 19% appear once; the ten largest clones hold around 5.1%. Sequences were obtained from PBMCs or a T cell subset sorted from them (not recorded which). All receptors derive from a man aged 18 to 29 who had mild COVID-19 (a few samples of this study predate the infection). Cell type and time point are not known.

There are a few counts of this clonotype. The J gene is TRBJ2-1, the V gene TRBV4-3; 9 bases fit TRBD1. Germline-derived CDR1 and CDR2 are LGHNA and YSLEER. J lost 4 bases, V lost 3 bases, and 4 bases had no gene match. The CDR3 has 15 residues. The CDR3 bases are TGCGCCAGCAGCCAGGAGGGACAGGGTTACAATGAGCAGTTCTTC. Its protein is CASSQEGQGYNEQFF.

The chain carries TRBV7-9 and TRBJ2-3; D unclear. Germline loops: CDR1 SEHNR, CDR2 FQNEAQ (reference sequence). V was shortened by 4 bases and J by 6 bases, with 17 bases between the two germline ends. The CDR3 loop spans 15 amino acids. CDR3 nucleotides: TGTGCCAGCAGCTCCAGAGGTTCAGGAATGGATACGCAGTATTTT. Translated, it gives CASSSRGSGMDTQYF.

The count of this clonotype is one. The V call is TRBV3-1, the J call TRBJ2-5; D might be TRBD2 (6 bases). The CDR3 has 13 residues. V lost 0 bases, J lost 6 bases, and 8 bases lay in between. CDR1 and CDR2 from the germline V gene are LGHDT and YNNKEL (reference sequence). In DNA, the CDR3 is TGTGCCAGCAGCCAAGATGCGGGGAAGACCCAGTACTTC. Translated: CASSQDAGKTQYF.

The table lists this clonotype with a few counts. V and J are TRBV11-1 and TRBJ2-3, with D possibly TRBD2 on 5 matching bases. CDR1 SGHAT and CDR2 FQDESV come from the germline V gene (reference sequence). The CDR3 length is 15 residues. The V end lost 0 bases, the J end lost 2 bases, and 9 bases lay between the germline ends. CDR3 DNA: TGTGCCAGCAGCTTAGCGCTGGACTCCACAGATACGCAGTATTTT. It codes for CASSLALDSTDTQYF.

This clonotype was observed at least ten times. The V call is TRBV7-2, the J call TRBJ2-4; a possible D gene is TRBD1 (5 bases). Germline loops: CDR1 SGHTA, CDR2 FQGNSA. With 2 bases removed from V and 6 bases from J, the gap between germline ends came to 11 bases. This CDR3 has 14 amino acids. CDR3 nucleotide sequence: TGTGCCAGCAGCTTAAGCCAGGGCGGAAACATTCAGTACTTC. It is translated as CASSLSQGGNIQYF.

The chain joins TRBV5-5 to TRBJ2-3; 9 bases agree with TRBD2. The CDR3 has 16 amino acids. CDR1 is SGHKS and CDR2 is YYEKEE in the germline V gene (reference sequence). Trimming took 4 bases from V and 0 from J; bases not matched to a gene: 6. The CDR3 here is CASSIVAGVSTDTQYF. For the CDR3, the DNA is TGTGCCAGCAGCATAGTAGCGGGGGTTAGCACAGATACGCAGTATTTT.

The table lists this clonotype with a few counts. The CDR3 bases are TGTGCCAGCAGCACGACAGGGACGTTACTCACAGATACGCAGTATTTT. This codes for CASSTTGTLLTDTQYF. This chain connects TRBV5-6 to TRBJ2-3; 7 nucleotides line up with TRBD1. V lost 4 bases, J lost 2 bases, and 10 bases stayed unmatched. Per the germline V gene, CDR1 is SGHDT and CDR2 is YYEEEE. The CDR3 covers 16 residues.

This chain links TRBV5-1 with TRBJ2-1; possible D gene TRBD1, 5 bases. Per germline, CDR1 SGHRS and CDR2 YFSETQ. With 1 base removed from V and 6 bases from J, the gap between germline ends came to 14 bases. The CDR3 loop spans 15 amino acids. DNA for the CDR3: TGCGCCAGCAGCTTGAACCCAGGGTCGGGCAATGAGCAGTTCTTC. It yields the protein CASSLNPGSGNEQFF.

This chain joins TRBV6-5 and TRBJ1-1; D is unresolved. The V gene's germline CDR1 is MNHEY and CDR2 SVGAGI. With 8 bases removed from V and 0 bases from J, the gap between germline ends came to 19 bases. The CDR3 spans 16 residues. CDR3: CASCPYLQFMNTEAFF. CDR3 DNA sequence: TGTGCCAGCTGCCCTTATCTACAGTTCATGAACACTGAAGCTTTCTTT.